This TCR beta chain was sequenced during a study of identical twins. One entry per CDR3 protein results from TCRdb running MiXCR on the 5' RACE reads. Of a few hundred thousand distinct CDR3 sequences in the sample, about 8% were seen once. Germline V lookup: CDR1 SEHNR, CDR2 FQNEAQ (reference sequence). V lost 4 bases to trimming and J lost 3 bases, with 16 bases between them. The CDR3 extends over 15 amino acids. These sequences were also reported in another study, on yellow fever vaccine responses in identical twins.

The chain is built from TRBV7-9 and TRBJ2-7; D is possibly TRBD2 (5 bases). Sequencing was carried out using CD8+ T cells sorted from blood. The origin of this receptor is a woman under 30 in good health. CDR3 amino acids: CASSSLEEGLYEQYF. As DNA, the CDR3 is TGTGCCAGCAGCTCGCTTGAAGAGGGCCTCTACGAGCAGTACTTC.